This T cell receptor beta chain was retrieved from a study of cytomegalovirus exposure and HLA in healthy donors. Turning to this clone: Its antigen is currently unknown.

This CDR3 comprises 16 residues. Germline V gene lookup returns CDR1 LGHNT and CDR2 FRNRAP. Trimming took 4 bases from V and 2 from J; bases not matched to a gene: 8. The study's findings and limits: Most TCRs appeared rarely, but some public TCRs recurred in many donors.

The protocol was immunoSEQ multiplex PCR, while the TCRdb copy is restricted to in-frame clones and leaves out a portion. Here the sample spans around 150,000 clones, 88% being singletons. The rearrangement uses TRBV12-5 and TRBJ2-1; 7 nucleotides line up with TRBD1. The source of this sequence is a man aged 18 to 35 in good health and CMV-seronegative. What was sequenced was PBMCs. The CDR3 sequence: CASGSTGSPPYNEQFF. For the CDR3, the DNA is TGTGCTAGTGGTTCGACAGGGTCCCCCCCCTACAATGAGCAGTTCTTC. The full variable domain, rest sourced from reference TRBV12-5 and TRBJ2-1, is DARVTQTPRHKVTEMGQEVTMRCQPILGHNTVFWYRQTMMQGLELLAYFRNRAPLDDSGMPKDRFSAEMPDATLATLKIQPSEPRDSAVYFCASGSTGSPPYNEQFFGPGTRLTVL.